This passage covers 12 T cell receptor beta chains from one sample sequenced in a study of T-cell reconstitution after alpha-beta-depleted transplantation in children listed by TCRdb under 2016. The treatment or condition label corresponds to: allogeneic hematopoietic cell transplantation with graft depleted of TCRalphabeta T cells and CD19 B cells. Receptor libraries were prepared by PCR. TCRdb records Illumina HiSeq 2500 as the sequencer. Molecular barcoding was employed in the preparation of TCR libraries, with unique molecular identifiers being used to normalize TCRbeta repertoire quantification. TCRdb reprocessed the public reads (quality trimming at Q25 with fastp, clone calling with MiXCR) and kept in-frame beta chains. Duplicate CDR3 protein sequences are folded into a single record with the most common DNA and genes. The sample table shows approximately 650,000 distinct CDR3 sequences, and about an eighth are seen once. Of the sample, 0.79% is held by the ten largest clones.

Specimen: PBMCs, collected before TCRalphabeta/CD19-depleted stem cell transplant. These receptors were taken from a girl aged 2 to 9 with congenital amegakaryocytic thrombocytopenia, due to receive a stem cell transplant.

The rearrangement links TRBV7-8 to TRBJ2-3, with a tentative D call TRBD2 (6 bases). The CDR3 is made up of 14 amino acids. Germline V CDR1 and CDR2: SGHVS, FQNEAQ. Trimming shortened V by 1 base and J by 5 bases, and 10 bases separated the two germline ends. CDR3 amino acids: CASSLGVAEDTQYF. The CDR3 coding sequence is TGTGCCAGCAGCTTAGGCGTAGCGGAAGATACGCAGTATTTT.

This clonotype was observed a few times. The chain employs TRBV27 and TRBJ2-7, with TRBD2 matching over 9 bases. The CDR3 is made up of 16 amino acids. Trimming cost V 3 bases and J 6 bases; bases outside gene matches: 12. The germline CDR1 and CDR2 sequences are MNHEY and SMNVEV (reference sequence). The CDR3 region has the DNA TGTGCCAGCAGTTTGTTAGTAGGCGGGAGGGCTGGCGAGCAGTACTTC. Its translation is CASSLLVGGRAGEQYF.

This clonotype was observed at least ten times. The V gene is TRBV7-9, the J gene TRBJ1-1; D unclear. The V and J ends lost 4 bases and 1 base respectively, with 13 bases between them. CDR1 SEHNR and CDR2 FQNEAQ come from the germline V gene (reference sequence). The CDR3 is 15 amino acids. CDR3 region: CASSSRGGPNTEAFF. The CDR3 coding sequence is TGTGCCAGCAGCTCTCGAGGCGGGCCGAACACTGAAGCTTTCTTT.

This clonotype was picked up many times. J is TRBJ1-1 and V is TRBV12-3 or TRBV12-4, with D unresolved. V lost 4 bases to trimming and J lost 2 bases, with 14 bases between them. The CDR3 has 15 residues. The chain's CDR3 is CASSSLSRQNTEAFF. CDR3 coding DNA: TGTGCCAGCAGTTCCCTCTCTAGACAAAACACTGAAGCTTTCTTT.

In its sample, this clonotype was seen a few times. The V and J genes are TRBV5-6 and TRBJ2-5; tentatively, D is TRBD1 (5 bases). The CDR3 loop spans 14 amino acids. V lost 2 bases and J lost 4, with 12 bases in between. Germline CDR1 is SGHDT and CDR2 is YYEEEE. For the CDR3, the DNA is TGTGCCAGCAGCTTAGTTCAGGGTCGAGAGACCCAGTACTTC. It yields the protein CASSLVQGRETQYF.

In this sample, this clonotype turned up many times. CDR3 coding DNA: TGTGCCAGCAGCCCCGCCTTATACGGTGAGCAGTTCTTC. As protein: CASSPALYGEQFF. V and J are TRBV3-1 and TRBJ2-1; no reliable D call. This CDR3 is 13 amino acids long. V lost 4 bases to trimming and J lost 9 bases, with 13 bases between them. CDR1 is LGHDT and CDR2 is YNNKEL in the germline V gene (reference sequence).

This clonotype was counted only a few times. This chain connects TRBV28 to TRBJ2-5, with D possibly matching TRBD2 (6 bases). In germline, CDR1 is MDHEN, CDR2 SYDVKM. The CDR3 extends over 15 amino acids. V was pared by 7 bases and J by 5 bases, with 20 bases between. The CDR3 loop reads CASIQPGVQGETQYF. CDR3 bases: TGTGCCAGCATTCAACCGGGAGTCCAAGGGGAGACCCAGTACTTC.

The rearrangement uses TRBV28 and TRBJ2-1, with 7 bases matching TRBD1. Losses at the gene ends were 7 bases for V and 4 bases for J; bases not matched to a gene: 7. The CDR3 consists of 14 residues. Germline V gene data show CDR1 as MDHEN and CDR2 as SYDVKM. The CDR3 spells CASIQGRKYNEQFF. DNA of the CDR3: TGTGCCAGCATACAGGGGCGCAAATACAATGAGCAGTTCTTC.

This clonotype was picked up a small number of times. The DNA of the CDR3 is TGCGCCAGCAGCCAAGGGGGGCAGGGGGCGATCTACGAGCAGTACTTC. Translating it yields CASSQGGQGAIYEQYF. This chain uses TRBV4-1 with TRBJ2-7; 8 bases map to TRBD1. V lost 1 base and J lost 3; bases outside the gene matches: 8. This CDR3 region has 16 residues. In germline, CDR1 is MGHRA, CDR2 YSYEKL.

J is TRBJ2-2 and V is TRBV5-5, with D hard to call. The CDR3 is 13 amino acids. The V end lost 1 base, the J end lost 6 bases, and 7 bases lay between the germline ends. The germline CDR1 and CDR2 sequences are SGHKS and YYEKEE (reference sequence). The CDR3 here is CASSLIPSGELFF. The DNA of the CDR3 is TGTGCCAGCAGCTTGATTCCCTCCGGGGAGCTGTTTTTT. Based on the CDR3 plus reference TRBV5-5 and TRBJ2-2, the full variable domain is DAGVTQSPTHLIKTRGQQVTLRCSPISGHKSVSWYQQVLGQGPQFIFQYYEKEERGRGNFPDRFSARQFPNYSSELNVNALLLGDSALYLCASSLIPSGELFFGEGSRLTVL.

This clonotype turned up a few times. The genes are TRBV20-1 and TRBJ2-3; 8 nucleotides match TRBD2. Germline CDR1 DFQATT, CDR2 SNEGSKA (reference sequence). Trimming at V came to 2 bases and at J to 2 bases, leaving 3 bases not matched to a gene. CDR3 length: 14 amino acids. The CDR3 DNA is TGCAGTGCTAGACGAGCGGGAGTCACAGATACGCAGTATTTT. Translated: CSARRAGVTDTQYF.

At least ten counts were recorded for this clonotype. This chain uses TRBV28 with TRBJ1-4, with D perhaps TRBD1 (5 bases). There are 16 residues in the CDR3. CDR1 and CDR2 (germline): MDHEN, SYDVKM. V lost 3 bases, J lost 8 bases, and 19 bases lay in between. CDR3 nucleotide sequence: TGTGCCAGCAGTTTTAACACAAGGGGATCGAGGGAAAAACTGTTTTTT. The encoded protein is CASSFNTRGSREKLFF.